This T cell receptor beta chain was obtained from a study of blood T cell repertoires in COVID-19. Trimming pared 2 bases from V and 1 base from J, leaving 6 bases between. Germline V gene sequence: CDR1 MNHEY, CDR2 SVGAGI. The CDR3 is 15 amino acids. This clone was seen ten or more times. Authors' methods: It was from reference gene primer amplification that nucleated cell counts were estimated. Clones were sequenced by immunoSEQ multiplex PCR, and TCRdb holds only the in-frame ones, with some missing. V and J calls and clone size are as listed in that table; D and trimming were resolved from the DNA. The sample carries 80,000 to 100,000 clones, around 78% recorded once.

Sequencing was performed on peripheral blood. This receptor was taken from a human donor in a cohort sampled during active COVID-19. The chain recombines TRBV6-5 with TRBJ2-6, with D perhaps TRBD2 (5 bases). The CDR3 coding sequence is TGTGCCAGCAGTTACGGGGAGTCTGGGGCCAACGTCCTGACTTTC. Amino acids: CASSYGESGANVLTF.